This T cell receptor beta chain was identified in a study of shared clonotypes between healthy human individuals. The study's findings and limits: Despite large depth, rarefaction showed incomplete sorted-subset sequencing. Estimated clonotype richness was generally higher in naive than memory subsets.

CDR1 SGHTS and CDR2 YDEGEE come from the germline V gene. CDR3 length: 14 amino acids. V shed 2 bases and J shed 7 bases, with 15 bases lying between them. Here immunoSEQ multiplex PCR was the method, and the copy in TCRdb shows in-frame clones only, minus some. The table has roughly 650,000 clones, roughly 96% seen once. With respect to this clone: Its antigen is not known.

CD8 cells classed as naive were CD45RO-negative and positively selected for CCR7, excluding terminally differentiated effector memory CD45RA+ cells. The chain has TRBV5-8 and TRBJ1-2; D uncertain. This sequence originates from a woman aged 25 to 39 in good health. The sequencing sample was made of naive CD8+ T cells sorted from blood. The CDR3 loop is CASSLSHLVGGYTF. CDR3 nucleotide sequence: TGTGCCAGCAGCTTATCACACCTGGTTGGTGGCTACACCTTC.